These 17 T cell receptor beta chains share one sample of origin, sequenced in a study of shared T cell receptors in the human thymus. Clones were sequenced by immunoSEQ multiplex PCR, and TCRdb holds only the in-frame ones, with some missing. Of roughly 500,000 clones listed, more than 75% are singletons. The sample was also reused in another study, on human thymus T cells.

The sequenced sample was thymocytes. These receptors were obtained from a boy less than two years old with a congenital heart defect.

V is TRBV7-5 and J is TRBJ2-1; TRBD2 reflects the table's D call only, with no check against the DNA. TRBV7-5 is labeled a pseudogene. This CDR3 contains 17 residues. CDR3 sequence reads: CARSLDSGSSSYNEQFF. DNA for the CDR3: TGTGCCAGAAGCTTAGACAGCGGGAGTTCCTCCTACAATGAGCAGTTCTTC.

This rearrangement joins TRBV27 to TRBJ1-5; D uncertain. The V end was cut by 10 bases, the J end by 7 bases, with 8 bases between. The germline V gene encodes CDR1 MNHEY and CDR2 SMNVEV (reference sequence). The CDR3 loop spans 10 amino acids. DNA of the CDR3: TGTGCCACTCTGTTCCAGCCCCAGCATTTT. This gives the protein CATLFQPQHF.

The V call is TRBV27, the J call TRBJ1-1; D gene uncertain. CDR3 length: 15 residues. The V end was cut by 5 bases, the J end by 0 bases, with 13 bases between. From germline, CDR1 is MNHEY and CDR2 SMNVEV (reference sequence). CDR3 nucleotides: TGTGCCAGCAGTCCCCGGAGACCGATGAACACTGAAGCTTTCTTT. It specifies CASSPRRPMNTEAFF.

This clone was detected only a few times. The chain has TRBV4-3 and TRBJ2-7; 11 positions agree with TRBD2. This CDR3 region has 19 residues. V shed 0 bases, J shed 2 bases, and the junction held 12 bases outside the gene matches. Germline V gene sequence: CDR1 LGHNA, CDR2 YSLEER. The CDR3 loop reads CASSQDGRGLAGKTYEQYF. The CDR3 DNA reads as TGCGCCAGCAGCCAAGACGGCCGCGGACTAGCGGGCAAGACCTACGAGCAGTACTTC.

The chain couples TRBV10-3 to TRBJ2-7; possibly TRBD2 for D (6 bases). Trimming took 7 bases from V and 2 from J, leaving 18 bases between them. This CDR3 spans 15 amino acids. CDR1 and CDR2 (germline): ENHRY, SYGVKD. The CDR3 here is CAIKNPGGHAYEQYF. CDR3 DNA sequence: TGTGCCATCAAGAATCCCGGGGGTCACGCCTACGAGCAGTACTTC.

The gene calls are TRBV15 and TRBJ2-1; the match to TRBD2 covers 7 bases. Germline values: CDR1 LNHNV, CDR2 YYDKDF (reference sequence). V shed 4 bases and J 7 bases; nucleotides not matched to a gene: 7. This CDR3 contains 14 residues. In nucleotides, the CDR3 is TGTGCCACCAGCAATCGCGGGAGCCGGAATGAGCAGTTCTTC. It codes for CATSNRGSRNEQFF.

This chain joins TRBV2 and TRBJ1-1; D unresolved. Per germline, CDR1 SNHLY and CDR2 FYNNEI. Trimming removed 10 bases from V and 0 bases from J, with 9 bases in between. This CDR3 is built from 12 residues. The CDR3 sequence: CATKSLNTEAFF. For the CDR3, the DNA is TGTGCCACGAAGAGTTTGAACACTGAAGCTTTCTTT.

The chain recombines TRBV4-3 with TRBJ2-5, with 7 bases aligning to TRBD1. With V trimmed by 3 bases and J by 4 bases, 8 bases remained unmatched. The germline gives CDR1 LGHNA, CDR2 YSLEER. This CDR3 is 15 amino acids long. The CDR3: CASSHRGQVSETQYF. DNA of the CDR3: TGCGCCAGCAGCCACCGAGGACAGGTCTCAGAGACCCAGTACTTC.

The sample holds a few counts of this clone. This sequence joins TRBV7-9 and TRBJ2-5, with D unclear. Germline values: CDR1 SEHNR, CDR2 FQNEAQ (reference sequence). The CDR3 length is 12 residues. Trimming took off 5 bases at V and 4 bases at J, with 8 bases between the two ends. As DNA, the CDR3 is TGTGCCAGCAGCGAAAGGAGAGAGACCCAGTACTTC. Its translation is CASSERRETQYF.

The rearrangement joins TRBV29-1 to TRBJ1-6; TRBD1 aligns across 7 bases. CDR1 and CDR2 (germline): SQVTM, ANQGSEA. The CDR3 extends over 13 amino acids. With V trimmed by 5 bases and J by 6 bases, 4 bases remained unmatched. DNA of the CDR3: TGCAGCGTTAGGGCAGGGGGTAATTCACCCCTCCACTTT. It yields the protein CSVRAGGNSPLHF.

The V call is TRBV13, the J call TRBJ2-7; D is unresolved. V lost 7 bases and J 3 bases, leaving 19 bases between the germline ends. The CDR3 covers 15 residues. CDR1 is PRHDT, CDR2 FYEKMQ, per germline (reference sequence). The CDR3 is CASTHTPTPSYEQYF. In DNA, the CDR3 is TGTGCCAGCACCCATACCCCGACACCCAGCTACGAGCAGTACTTC.

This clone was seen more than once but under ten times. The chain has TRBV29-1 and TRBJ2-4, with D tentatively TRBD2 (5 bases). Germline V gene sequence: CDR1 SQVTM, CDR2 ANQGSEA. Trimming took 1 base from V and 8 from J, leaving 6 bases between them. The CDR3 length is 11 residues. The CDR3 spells CSVEAGDIQYF. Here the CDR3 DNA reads TGCAGCGTTGAAGCCGGGGACATTCAGTACTTC. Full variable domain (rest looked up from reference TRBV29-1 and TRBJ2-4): SAVISQKPSRDICQRGTSLTIQCQVDSQVTMMFWYRQQPGQSLTLIATANQGSEATYESGFVIDKFPISRPNLTFSTLTVSNMSPEDSSIYLCSVEAGDIQYFGAGTRLSVL.

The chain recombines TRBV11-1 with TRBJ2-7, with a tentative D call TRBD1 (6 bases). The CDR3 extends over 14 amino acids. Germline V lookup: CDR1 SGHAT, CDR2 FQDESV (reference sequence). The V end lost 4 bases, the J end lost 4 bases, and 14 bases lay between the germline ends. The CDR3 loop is CASSSTGTKYEQYF. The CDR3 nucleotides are TGTGCCAGCAGCTCCACCGGGACAAAATACGAGCAGTACTTC. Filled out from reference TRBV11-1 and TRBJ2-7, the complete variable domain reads EAEVAQSPRYKITEKSQAVAFWCDPISGHATLYWYRQILGQGPELLVQFQDESVVDDSQLPKDRFSAERLKGVDSTLKIQPAELGDSAMYLCASSSTGTKYEQYFGPGTRLTVT.

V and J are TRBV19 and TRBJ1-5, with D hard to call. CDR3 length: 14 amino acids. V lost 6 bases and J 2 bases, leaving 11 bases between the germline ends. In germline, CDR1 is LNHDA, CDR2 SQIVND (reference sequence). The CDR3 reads CASRDGQGNQPQHF. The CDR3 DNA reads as TGTGCCAGTAGGGATGGGCAGGGCAATCAGCCCCAGCATTTT.

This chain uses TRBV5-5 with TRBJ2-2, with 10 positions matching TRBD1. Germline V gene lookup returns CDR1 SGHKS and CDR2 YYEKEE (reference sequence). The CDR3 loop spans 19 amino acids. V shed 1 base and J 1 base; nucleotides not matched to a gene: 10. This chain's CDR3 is CASSLFRTGGRENTGELFF. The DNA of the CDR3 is TGTGCCAGCAGCTTGTTTAGGACAGGGGGTCGGGAGAACACCGGGGAGCTGTTTTTT.

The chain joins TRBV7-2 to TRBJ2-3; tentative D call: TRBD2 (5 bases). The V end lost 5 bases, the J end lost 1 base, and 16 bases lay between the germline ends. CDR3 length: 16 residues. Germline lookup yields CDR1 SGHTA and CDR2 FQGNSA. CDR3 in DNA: TGTGCCAGCAGCACCCATAGAAACGGGGGCACAGATACGCAGTATTTT. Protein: CASSTHRNGGTDTQYF.

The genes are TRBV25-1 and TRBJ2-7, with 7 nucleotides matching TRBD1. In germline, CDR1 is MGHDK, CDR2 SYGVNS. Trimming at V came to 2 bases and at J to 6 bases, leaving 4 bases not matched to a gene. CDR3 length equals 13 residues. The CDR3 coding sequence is TGTGCCAGCAGTGAAGAGACAGGGTCCGAGCAGTACTTC. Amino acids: CASSEETGSEQYF.